This T cell receptor (beta chain) was obtained from a study of vaccination and CD4 T cells after COVID-19. Study observations and caveats: Convalescent patients had a median about 86% of post-vaccine SARS-CoV-2-reactive clones that were detected only after vaccination, not before it.

Sample treatment: roughly nine-day PBMC culture with coronavirus spike peptide pools or control peptides (ViraFEST assay). CDR3 length: 14 amino acids. Unmatched junction bases numbered 5, after V lost 3 bases and J lost 4 bases. The germline CDR1 and CDR2 sequences are KGHSH and LQKENI. At the Johns Hopkins FTIC core, DNA taken from cultured CD4+ T cells was sequenced by way of the Oncomine TCR Beta short-read assay. TCRdb reanalysed the PCR reads using MiXCR and keeps one entry per CDR3 protein. The sample carries 9,000 to 10,000 distinct CDR3 sequences, over 65% recorded once. Only a few counts were recorded for this clonotype. Its antigen remains unknown.

The receptor comes from a human donor who had recovered from COVID-19. What was sequenced was CD4+ T cells from blood, cultured in vitro. The chain employs TRBV18 and TRBJ1-2; 7 positions agree with TRBD1. The CDR3 DNA follows: TGTGCCAGCTCACCCCAGACAGGGACCTATGGCTACACCTTC. Its translation: CASSPQTGTYGYTF.